These 15 T cell receptor beta chains were sequenced from one sample in a study of blood T cell repertoires in COVID-19. Sequencing used immunoSEQ multiplex PCR; TCRdb keeps in-frame clones, though not all of them. This table holds 110,000 to 150,000 clones, roughly three quarters found once. Sequencing input: peripheral blood. The origin of the receptors is a man aged 45-65 years with active or convalescent COVID-19.

V usage is TRBV9 and J usage is TRBJ2-1; 7 bases are shared with TRBD2. Germline-derived CDR1 and CDR2 are SGDLS and YYNGEE. The CDR3 extends over 16 amino acids. V lost 0 bases to trimming and J lost 2 bases; unmatched junction nucleotides: 5. The CDR3 nucleotides are TGTGCCAGCAGCGTAGTCTCGGGGAGGGCCTACAATGAGCAGTTCTTC. Translating it yields CASSVVSGRAYNEQFF.

V is TRBV7-2 and J is TRBJ1-2; 8 nucleotides match TRBD1. The V and J ends lost 2 bases and 8 bases, in that order; junction bases with no gene match: 7. The germline CDR1 and CDR2 sequences are SGHTA and FQGNSA. The CDR3 runs to 14 residues. CDR3 region: CASSLSQGARGYTF. CDR3 bases: TGTGCCAGCAGCTTAAGCCAGGGGGCGAGGGGCTACACCTTC.

As to this clone: Germline and junction disagree at one end, which may indicate a read error. The chain has TRBV4-1 and TRBJ1-2, with D tentatively TRBD1 (6 bases). Germline-derived CDR1 and CDR2 are MGHRA and YSYEKL. The CDR3 has 14 amino acids. The CDR3 here is CASSQVWTVYDYTF. The CDR3, as DNA: TGCGCCAGCAGCCAAGTATGGACAGTCTATGACTACACCTTC.

There are a few counts of this clone. The rearrangement links TRBV27 to TRBJ2-7; TRBD1 might be the D (6 bases). There are 13 residues in the CDR3. Germline V gene data show CDR1 as MNHEY and CDR2 as SMNVEV (reference sequence). Trimming took 4 bases from V and 4 from J, leaving 11 bases between them. The CDR3 protein is CASSYRQEYEQYF. Written as DNA, the CDR3 is TGTGCCAGCAGTTACCGACAGGAATACGAGCAGTACTTC.

J is TRBJ1-5 and V is TRBV5-1; 7 bases align to TRBD1. V shed 4 bases and J 2 bases; nucleotides not matched to a gene: 6. The germline V gene encodes CDR1 SGHRS and CDR2 YFSETQ. CDR3 size: 15 residues. This chain's CDR3 is CASSPGTAGNQPQHF. The CDR3, as DNA: TGCGCCAGCAGCCCAGGGACAGCGGGCAATCAGCCCCAGCATTTT.

The chain combines TRBV7-3 with TRBJ2-2; 7 bases fit TRBD2. CDR1 is SGHTA and CDR2 is FQGTGA in the germline V gene. After removal of 5 bases from V and 2 bases from J, the junction contained 17 bases not matched to a gene. The CDR3 has 19 residues. The CDR3 bases are TGTGCCAGCAGCCCAAGGGATCCTATCCGGGACTACAACACCGGGGAGCTGTTTTTT. Protein sequence: CASSPRDPIRDYNTGELFF. The variable domain in full, completed from reference TRBV7-3 and TRBJ2-2, reads GAGVSQTPSNKVTEKGKYVELRCDPISGHTALYWYRQSLGQGPEFLIYFQGTGAADDSGLPNDRFFAVRPEGSVSTLKIQRTERGDSAVYLCASSPRDPIRDYNTGELFFGEGSRLTVL.

This clone was seen only once. The rearrangement links TRBV3-1 (or the pseudogene TRBV3-2) to TRBJ2-3; perhaps TRBD2 as D (6 bases). There are 16 residues in the CDR3. Germline V CDR1 and CDR2: LGHDT, YNNKEL (reference sequence). V was shortened by 1 base and J by 3 bases, with 14 bases between the two germline ends. The CDR3 is CASSQAGSAMTDTQYF. CDR3 DNA sequence: TGTGCCAGCAGCCAAGCCGGGAGTGCGATGACAGATACGCAGTATTTT.

This chain links TRBV29-1 with TRBJ1-5; D call uncertain. CDR3 length: 13 amino acids. Germline assignment: CDR1 SQVTM and CDR2 ANQGSEA. Trimming left V 4 bases short and J 3 bases short, with 10 bases between. CDR3 nucleotide sequence: TGCAGCGTTGCTGACACCTACAATCAGCCCCAGCATTTT. As protein: CSVADTYNQPQHF.

The chain combines TRBV6-6 with TRBJ2-7; D not certain. The germline V gene has CDR1 MNHNY and CDR2 SVGAGI (reference sequence). The CDR3 runs 11 residues. V was trimmed by 6 bases and J by 1 base, leaving 4 bases between them. The CDR3 loop reads CASSQSYEQYF. CDR3 in DNA: TGTGCCAGCAGCCAGTCCTACGAGCAGTACTTC.

The rearrangement uses TRBV9 and TRBJ2-2, with D perhaps TRBD2 (5 bases). V lost 0 bases and J lost 1, with 10 bases in between. Germline V gives CDR1 SGDLS, CDR2 YYNGEE. This CDR3 is built from 16 residues. The CDR3 coding sequence is TGTGCCAGCAGCGTAGGGTCGGGGATGAACACCGGGGAGCTGTTTTTT. Residues: CASSVGSGMNTGELFF. Full variable domain (remainder filled in from reference TRBV9 and TRBJ2-2): DSGVTQTPKHLITATGQRVTLRCSPRSGDLSVYWYQQSLDQGLQFLIQYYNGEERAKGNILERFSAQQFPDLHSELNLSSLELGDSALYFCASSVGSGMNTGELFFGEGSRLTVL.

The V gene is TRBV7-6, the J gene TRBJ1-3; D remains ambiguous. The V gene lost 2 bases and the J gene lost 0 bases, with 11 bases spanning the gap. Germline CDR1 reads SGHVS; CDR2 reads FNYEAQ. This CDR3 is 16 amino acids long. The CDR3 nucleotides read TGTGCCAGCAGCTTACGCCGCTTCAGCTCTGGAAACACCATATATTTT. This gives the protein CASSLRRFSSGNTIYF. Combining the CDR3 with reference TRBV7-6 and TRBJ1-3 gives the whole variable domain GAGVSQSPRYKVTKRGQDVALRCDPISGHVSLYWYRQALGQGPEFLTYFNYEAQQDKSGLPNDRFSAERPEGSISTLTIQRTEQRDSAMYRCASSLRRFSSGNTIYFGEGSWLTVV.

This clone was counted a single time. This chain links TRBV7-2 with TRBJ2-5; TRBD1 agrees at 10 bases. The germline CDR1 and CDR2 sequences are SGHTA and FQGNSA. With V trimmed by 3 bases and J by 4 bases, 5 bases remained unmatched. The CDR3 has 15 amino acids. DNA of the CDR3: TGTGCCAGCAGCTTTTCCGGGACAGGGGTAGAGACCCAGTACTTC. This sequence encodes CASSFSGTGVETQYF. Full variable domain (remainder filled in from reference TRBV7-2 and TRBJ2-5): GAGVSQSPSNKVTEKGKDVELRCDPISGHTALYWYRQSLGQGLEFLIYFQGNSAPDKSGLPSDRFSAERTGGSVSTLTIQRTQQEDSAVYLCASSFSGTGVETQYFGPGTRLLVL.

This clone was seen just once. The rearrangement uses TRBV19 and TRBJ1-5; D might be TRBD1 (5 bases). Between the trimmed V and J ends, which lost 7 bases and 3 bases, there was a span of 7 bases. Germline V CDR1 and CDR2: LNHDA, SQIVND (reference sequence). This CDR3 region has 12 residues. The chain's CDR3 is CASTDTNQPQHF. CDR3 coding DNA: TGTGCCAGTACGGACACCAATCAGCCCCAGCATTTT.

This clone was counted a few times. The chain combines TRBV10-3 with TRBJ2-7; TRBD2 might be the D (6 bases). Germline V CDR1 and CDR2: ENHRY, SYGVKD. V was clipped by 3 bases and J by 7 bases, with 10 bases between them. This CDR3 region has 12 residues. DNA of the CDR3: TGTGCCATCAGTGACGAGCGGGTGGAGCAGTACTTC. This gives the protein CAISDERVEQYF.

This sequence joins TRBV11-2 and TRBJ1-1; unclear D gene. The CDR3 is 13 amino acids. V lost 2 bases, J lost 7 bases, and 11 bases lay in between. From germline, CDR1 is SGHAT and CDR2 FQNNGV. In DNA form, the CDR3 reads TGTGCCAGCAGCTTATTCCCGTCAGGTGAAGCTTTCTTT. It yields the protein CASSLFPSGEAFF. The full variable domain, rest sourced from reference TRBV11-2 and TRBJ1-1, is EAGVAQSPRYKIIEKRQSVAFWCNPISGHATLYWYQQILGQGPKLLIQFQNNGVVDDSQLPKDRFSAERLKGVDSTLKIQPAKLEDSAVYLCASSLFPSGEAFFGQGTRLTVV.